The text below deals with one T cell receptor beta chain. What it recognizes is unknown. The record originates from a study of T cell repertoires in cytomegalovirus infection. Study findings and constraints: Pooled public TCR beta family frequency picked out CMV carriers with the relevant HLA. Clonotypes of TCR beta that were HLA-C-restricted and CMV-specific dominated the ex vivo response.

TCRdb reprocessed the reads via MiXCR and lists one record per CDR3 protein. The sample consists of a few hundred thousand distinct CDR3 sequences, about 18% of them appearing once. CDR1 SGHVS and CDR2 FNYEAQ come from the germline V gene. The CDR3 covers 16 residues. V lost 0 bases and J 1 base, leaving 11 bases between the germline ends. Specimen: CD8+ T cells from PBMCs. The chain carries TRBV7-6 and TRBJ2-3; D is perhaps TRBD1 (5 bases). The origin of this receptor is a human donor in good health (CMV status not recorded). Some clones in this sample may be carry-over from other donors' samples. DNA of the CDR3: TGTGCCAGCAGCTTAGCCTTAGGACATGGCACAGATACGCAGTATTTT. Encoded protein: CASSLALGHGTDTQYF.